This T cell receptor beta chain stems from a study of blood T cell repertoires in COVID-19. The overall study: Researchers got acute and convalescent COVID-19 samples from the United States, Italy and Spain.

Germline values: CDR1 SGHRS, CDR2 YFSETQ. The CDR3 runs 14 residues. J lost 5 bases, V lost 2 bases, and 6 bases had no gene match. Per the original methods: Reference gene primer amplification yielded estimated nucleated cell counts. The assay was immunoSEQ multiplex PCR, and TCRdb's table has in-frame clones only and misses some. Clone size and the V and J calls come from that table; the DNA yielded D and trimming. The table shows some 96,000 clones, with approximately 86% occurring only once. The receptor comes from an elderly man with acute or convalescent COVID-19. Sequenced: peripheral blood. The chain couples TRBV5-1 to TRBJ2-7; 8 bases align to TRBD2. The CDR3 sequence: CASSLSYGRDEQYF. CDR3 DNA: TGCGCCAGCAGCTTATCGTACGGGAGGGACGAGCAGTACTTC.